This TCR beta chain was identified in a study of PD-L1 blockade in urothelial cancer. This clone was counted once. Sequencing was performed with immunoSEQ multiplex PCR; in TCRdb, only in-frame clones are kept and a portion is missing. This table has some 45,000 clones, approximately 88% appearing once. The CDR3 extends over 14 amino acids. V lost 5 bases, J lost 2 bases, and 4 bases stayed unmatched. CDR1 is SGDLS and CDR2 is YYNGEE in the germline V gene. Sequenced here: PBMCs, sampled around atezolizumab (anti-PD-L1) treatment. This chain joins TRBV9 and TRBJ1-2, with 9 bases aligning to TRBD1. The clonotype comes from an elderly man with urothelial cancer. The CDR3 DNA follows: TGTGCCAGCAGTGCCGGGACAGGGAACTATGGCTACACCTTC. Its translation: CASSAGTGNYGYTF. The full variable domain, completed using reference TRBV9 and TRBJ1-2, is DSGVTQTPKHLITATGQRVTLRCSPRSGDLSVYWYQQSLDQGLQFLIQYYNGEERAKGNILERFSAQQFPDLHSELNLSSLELGDSALYFCASSAGTGNYGYTFGSGTRLTVV.